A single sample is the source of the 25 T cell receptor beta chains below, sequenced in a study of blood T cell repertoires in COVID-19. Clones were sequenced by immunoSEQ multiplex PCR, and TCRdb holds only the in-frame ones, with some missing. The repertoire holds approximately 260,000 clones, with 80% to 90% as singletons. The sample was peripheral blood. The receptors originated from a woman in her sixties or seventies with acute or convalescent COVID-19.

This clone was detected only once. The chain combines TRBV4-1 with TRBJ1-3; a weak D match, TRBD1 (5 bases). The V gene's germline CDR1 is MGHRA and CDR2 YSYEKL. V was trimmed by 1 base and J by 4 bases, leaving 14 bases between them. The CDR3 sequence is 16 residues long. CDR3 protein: CASSQVRAGSGNTIYF. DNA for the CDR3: TGCGCCAGCAGCCAAGTTCGGGCAGGGTCGGGAAACACCATATATTTT.

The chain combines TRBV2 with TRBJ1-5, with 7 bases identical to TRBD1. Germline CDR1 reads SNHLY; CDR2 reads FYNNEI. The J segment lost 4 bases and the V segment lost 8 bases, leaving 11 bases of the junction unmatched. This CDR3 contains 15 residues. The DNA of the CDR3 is TGTGCCAGCCAAGATCCGGGACAGCTTAATCAGCCCCAGCATTTT. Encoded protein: CASQDPGQLNQPQHF.

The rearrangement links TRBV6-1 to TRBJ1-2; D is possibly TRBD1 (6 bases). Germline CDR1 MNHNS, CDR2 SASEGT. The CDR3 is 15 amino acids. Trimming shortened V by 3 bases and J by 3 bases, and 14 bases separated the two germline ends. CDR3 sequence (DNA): TGTGCCAGCAGTGACGGGCGGGGGCGCGACTATGGCTACACCTTC. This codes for CASSDGRGRDYGYTF.

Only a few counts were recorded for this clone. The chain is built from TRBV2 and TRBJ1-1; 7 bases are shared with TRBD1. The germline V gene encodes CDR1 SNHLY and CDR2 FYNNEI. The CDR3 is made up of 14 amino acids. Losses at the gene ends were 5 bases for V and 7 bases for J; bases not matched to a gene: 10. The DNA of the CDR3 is TGTGCCAGCAGTCCACGTGACAGGGAGATTGAAGCTTTCTTT. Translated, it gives CASSPRDREIEAFF.

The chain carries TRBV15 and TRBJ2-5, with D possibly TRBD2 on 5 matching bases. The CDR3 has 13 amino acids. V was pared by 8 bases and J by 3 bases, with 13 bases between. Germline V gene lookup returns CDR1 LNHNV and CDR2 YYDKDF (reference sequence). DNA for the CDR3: TGTGCCACCCGACGGGCCGGGGAAGAGACCCAGTACTTC. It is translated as CATRRAGEETQYF.

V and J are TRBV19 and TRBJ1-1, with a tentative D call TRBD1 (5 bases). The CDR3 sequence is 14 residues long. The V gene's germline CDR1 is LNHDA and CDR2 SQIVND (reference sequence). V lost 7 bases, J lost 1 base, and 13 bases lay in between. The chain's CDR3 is CASTQTGGNTEAFF. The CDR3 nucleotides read TGTGCCAGTACCCAGACCGGGGGGAACACTGAAGCTTTCTTT.

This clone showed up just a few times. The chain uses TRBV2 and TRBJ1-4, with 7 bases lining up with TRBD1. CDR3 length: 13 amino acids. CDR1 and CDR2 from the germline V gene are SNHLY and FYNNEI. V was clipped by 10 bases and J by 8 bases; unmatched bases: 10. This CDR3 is CAIARGLREKLFF. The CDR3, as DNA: TGTGCCATCGCCAGGGGGTTACGGGAAAAACTGTTTTTT.

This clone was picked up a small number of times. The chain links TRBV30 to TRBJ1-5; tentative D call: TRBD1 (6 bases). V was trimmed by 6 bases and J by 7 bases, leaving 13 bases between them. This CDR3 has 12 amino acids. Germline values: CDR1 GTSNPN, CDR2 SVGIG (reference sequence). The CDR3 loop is CACTTGSQPQHF. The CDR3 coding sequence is TGTGCCTGTACTACAGGGTCCCAGCCCCAGCATTTT.

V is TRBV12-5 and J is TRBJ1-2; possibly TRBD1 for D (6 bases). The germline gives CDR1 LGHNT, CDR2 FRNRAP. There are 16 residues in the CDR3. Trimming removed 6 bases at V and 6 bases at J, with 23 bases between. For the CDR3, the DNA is TGTGCTAGTGGCCCGTCCTGGACAGCCCAGAGCGATGGCTACACCTTC. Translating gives CASGPSWTAQSDGYTF.

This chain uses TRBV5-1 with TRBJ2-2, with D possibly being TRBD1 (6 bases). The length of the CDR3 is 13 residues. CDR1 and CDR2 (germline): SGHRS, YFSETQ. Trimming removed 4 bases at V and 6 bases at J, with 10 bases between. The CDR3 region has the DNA TGCGCCAGCAGCCGGGACACGCCCGGGGAGCTGTTTTTT. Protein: CASSRDTPGELFF.

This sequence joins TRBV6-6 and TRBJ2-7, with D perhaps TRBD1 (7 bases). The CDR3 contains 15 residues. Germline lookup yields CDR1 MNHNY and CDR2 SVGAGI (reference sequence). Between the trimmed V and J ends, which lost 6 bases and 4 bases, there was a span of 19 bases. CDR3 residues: CASSPSQTGRYEQYF. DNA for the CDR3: TGTGCCAGCAGCCCCTCTCAGACAGGGAGGTACGAGCAGTACTTC.

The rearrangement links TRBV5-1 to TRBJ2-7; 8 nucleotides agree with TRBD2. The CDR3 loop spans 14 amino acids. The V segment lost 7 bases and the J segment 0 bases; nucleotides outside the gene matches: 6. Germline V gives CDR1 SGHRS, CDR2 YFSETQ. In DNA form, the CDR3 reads TGCGCCAGCGGAAGCGGGAGTGGCTCCTACGAGCAGTACTTC. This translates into CASGSGSGSYEQYF.

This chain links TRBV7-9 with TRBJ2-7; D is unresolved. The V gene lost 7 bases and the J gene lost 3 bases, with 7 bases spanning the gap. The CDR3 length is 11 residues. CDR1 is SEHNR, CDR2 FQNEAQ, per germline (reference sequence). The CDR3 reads CASTSSYEQYF. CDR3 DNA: TGTGCCAGCACATCCAGCTACGAGCAGTACTTC.

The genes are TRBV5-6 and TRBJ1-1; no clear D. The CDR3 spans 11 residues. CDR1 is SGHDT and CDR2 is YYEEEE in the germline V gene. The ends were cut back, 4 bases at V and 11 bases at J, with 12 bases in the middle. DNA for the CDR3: TGTGCCAGCAGCGGGAGGTCCCAGGCTTTCTTT. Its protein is CASSGRSQAFF.

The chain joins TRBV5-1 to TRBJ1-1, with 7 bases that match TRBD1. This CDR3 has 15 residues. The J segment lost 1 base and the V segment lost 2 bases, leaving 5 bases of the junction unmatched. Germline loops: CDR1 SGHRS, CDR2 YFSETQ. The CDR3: CASSFSGGWNTEAFF. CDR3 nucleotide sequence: TGCGCCAGCAGCTTTTCAGGGGGATGGAACACTGAAGCTTTCTTT.

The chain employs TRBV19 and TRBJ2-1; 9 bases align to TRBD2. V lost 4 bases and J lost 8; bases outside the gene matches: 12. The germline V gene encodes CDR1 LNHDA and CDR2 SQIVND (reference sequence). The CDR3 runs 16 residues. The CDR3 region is CASSKPPGLALDEQFF. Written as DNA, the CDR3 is TGTGCCAGTAGTAAACCTCCGGGACTAGCCCTTGATGAGCAGTTCTTC.

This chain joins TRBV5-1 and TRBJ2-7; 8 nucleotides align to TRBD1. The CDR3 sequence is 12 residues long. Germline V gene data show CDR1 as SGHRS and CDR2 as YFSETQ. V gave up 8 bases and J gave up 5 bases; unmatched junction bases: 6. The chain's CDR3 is CARRQGSHEQYF. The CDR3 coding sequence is TGCGCCAGACGACAGGGGTCACACGAGCAGTACTTC. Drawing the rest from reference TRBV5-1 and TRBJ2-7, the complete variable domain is KAGVTQTPRYLIKTRGQQVTLSCSPISGHRSVSWYQQTPGQGLQFLFEYFSETQRNKGNFPGRFSGRQFSNSRSEMNVSTLELGDSALYLCARRQGSHEQYFGPGTRLTVT.

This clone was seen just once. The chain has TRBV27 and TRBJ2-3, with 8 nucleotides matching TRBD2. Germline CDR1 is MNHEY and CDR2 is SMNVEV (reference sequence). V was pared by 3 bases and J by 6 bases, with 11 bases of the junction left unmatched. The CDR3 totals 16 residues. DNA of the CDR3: TGTGCCAGCAGTTTCCGGACTAGCCCCCCTGAGGATACGCAGTATTTT. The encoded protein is CASSFRTSPPEDTQYF.

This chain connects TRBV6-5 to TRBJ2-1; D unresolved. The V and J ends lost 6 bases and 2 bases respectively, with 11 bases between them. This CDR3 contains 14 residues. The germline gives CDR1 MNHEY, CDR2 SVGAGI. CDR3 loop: CASRASRPYNEQFF. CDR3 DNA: TGTGCCAGCAGGGCTAGTCGCCCCTACAATGAGCAGTTCTTC.

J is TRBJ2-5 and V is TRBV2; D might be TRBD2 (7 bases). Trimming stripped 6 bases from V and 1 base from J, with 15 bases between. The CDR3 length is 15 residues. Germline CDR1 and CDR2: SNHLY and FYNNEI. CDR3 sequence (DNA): TGTGCCAGCAGCCGCGGGGGCGGCGTCCAAGAGACCCAGTACTTC. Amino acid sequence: CASSRGGGVQETQYF.

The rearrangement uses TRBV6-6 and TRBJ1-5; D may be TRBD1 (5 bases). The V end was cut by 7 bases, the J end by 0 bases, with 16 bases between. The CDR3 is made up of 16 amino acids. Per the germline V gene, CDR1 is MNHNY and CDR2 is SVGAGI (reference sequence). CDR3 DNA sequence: TGTGCCAGCACGGACACCCAAAGCTATAGCAATCAGCCCCAGCATTTT. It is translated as CASTDTQSYSNQPQHF.

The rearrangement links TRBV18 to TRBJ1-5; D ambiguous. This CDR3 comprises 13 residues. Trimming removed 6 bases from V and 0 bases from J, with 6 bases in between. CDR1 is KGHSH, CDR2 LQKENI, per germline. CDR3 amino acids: CASSLSSNQPQHF. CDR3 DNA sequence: TGTGCCAGCTCCCTAAGTAGCAATCAGCCCCAGCATTTT.

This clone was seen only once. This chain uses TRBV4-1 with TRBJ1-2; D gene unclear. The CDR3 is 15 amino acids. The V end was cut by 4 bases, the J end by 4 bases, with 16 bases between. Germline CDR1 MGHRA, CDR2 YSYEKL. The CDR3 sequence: CASSPTPQEVYGYTF. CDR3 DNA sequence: TGCGCCAGCAGCCCAACGCCCCAGGAAGTCTATGGCTACACCTTC.

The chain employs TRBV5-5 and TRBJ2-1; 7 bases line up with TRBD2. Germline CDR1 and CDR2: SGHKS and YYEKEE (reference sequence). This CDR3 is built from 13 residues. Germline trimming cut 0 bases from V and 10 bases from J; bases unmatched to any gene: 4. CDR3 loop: CASSLGLAFEQFF. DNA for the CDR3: TGTGCCAGCAGCTTGGGACTAGCTTTCGAGCAGTTCTTC. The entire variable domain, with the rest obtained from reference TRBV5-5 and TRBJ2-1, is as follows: DAGVTQSPTHLIKTRGQQVTLRCSPISGHKSVSWYQQVLGQGPQFIFQYYEKEERGRGNFPDRFSARQFPNYSSELNVNALLLGDSALYLCASSLGLAFEQFFGPGTRLTVL.

The CDR3 protein is CASSWDSPDTQYF. Here the CDR3 DNA reads TGTGCCAGCAGTTGGGACTCCCCGGATACGCAGTATTTT. This chain connects TRBV12-3 or TRBV12-4 to TRBJ2-3; perhaps TRBD2 as D (6 bases). Trimming cost V 4 bases and J 6 bases, with 11 bases left between them. CDR3 size: 13 residues.